These 31 T cell receptor beta chains were sequenced from one sample in a study of siplizumab effects on memory and regulatory T cells. TCRdb's copy holds only in-frame clones and misses some; the assay was immunoSEQ multiplex PCR. This sample has 92,000 or so clones, with 85% to 90% found just once. Sequenced material: CD4+ T cells sorted from blood. These receptors were collected from a human donor in good health.

About this clone: The junction departs from the called germline gene at one end, perhaps through a read error. The chain links TRBV7-2 to TRBJ2-7; 10 bases map to TRBD2. Germline V lookup: CDR1 SGHTA, CDR2 FQGNSA. The CDR3 is made up of 15 amino acids. CDR3 in amino acids: CASSLAGVRSYEQYF. Written as DNA, the CDR3 is TGTGCCAGCAGCCTAGCGGGAGTCAGGTCCTACGAGCAGTACTTC.

J is TRBJ1-2 and V is TRBV29-1; maybe TRBD1 (5 bases). The V gene lost 0 bases and the J gene lost 13 bases, with 18 bases spanning the gap. CDR1 SQVTM and CDR2 ANQGSEA come from the germline V gene. The CDR3 runs to 13 residues. The CDR3 sequence: CSVEDEGKGSSTF. For the CDR3, the DNA is TGCAGCGTTGAAGACGAAGGGAAGGGGTCCTCCACCTTC.

This chain connects TRBV4-2 to TRBJ2-3; D possibly corresponds to TRBD2 (5 bases). The CDR3 length is 16 residues. CDR1 is LGHNA, CDR2 YNFKEQ, per germline. The V and J ends lost 1 base and 0 bases respectively, with 11 bases between them. Here the CDR3 DNA reads TGTGCCAGCAGCCAAGTTCGCGGGTCTAGCACAGATACGCAGTATTTT. Translated: CASSQVRGSSTDTQYF.

The chain is built from TRBV11-3 and TRBJ2-2, with 11 nucleotides matching TRBD2. Germline loops: CDR1 SGHNT, CDR2 YENEEA. Losses at the gene ends were 6 bases for V and 0 bases for J; bases not matched to a gene: 3. CDR3 size: 16 residues. The CDR3 loop is CASSSLAGANTGELFF. The CDR3 nucleotides are TGTGCCAGCAGTTCACTAGCGGGAGCGAACACCGGGGAGCTGTTTTTT.

This chain links TRBV28 with TRBJ1-5; 7 positions agree with TRBD1. The ends lost 1 base at V and 1 base at J; junction bases unmatched: 4. CDR1 and CDR2 (germline): MDHEN, SYDVKM. This CDR3 contains 16 residues. CDR3 amino acids: CASSLFKGQSNQPQHF. CDR3 coding DNA: TGTGCCAGCAGTTTATTTAAGGGACAGAGCAATCAGCCCCAGCATTTT. Full variable domain (rest looked up from reference TRBV28 and TRBJ1-5): DVKVTQSSRYLVKRTGEKVFLECVQDMDHENMFWYRQDPGLGLRLIYFSYDVKMKEKGDIPEGYSVSREKKERFSLILESASTNQTSMYLCASSLFKGQSNQPQHFGDGTRLSIL.

The chain combines TRBV2 with TRBJ2-3; no firm D call. The V gene's germline CDR1 is SNHLY and CDR2 FYNNEI. Trimming shortened V by 3 bases and J by 2 bases, and 6 bases separated the two germline ends. The CDR3 contains 13 residues. The CDR3 is CASSDQSTDTQYF. In DNA, the CDR3 is TGTGCCAGCAGTGATCAGTCCACAGATACGCAGTATTTT.

The chain uses TRBV27 and TRBJ2-3, with D tentatively TRBD1 (6 bases). Per the germline V gene, CDR1 is MNHEY and CDR2 is SMNVEV (reference sequence). The CDR3 spans 15 residues. The V and J ends lost 4 bases and 3 bases respectively, with 14 bases between them. The CDR3 loop reads CASSSHRVLTDTQYF. Written as DNA, the CDR3 is TGTGCCAGCAGTTCTCACAGGGTGTTGACAGATACGCAGTATTTT.

The V and J genes are TRBV5-1 and TRBJ2-1, with a tentative D call TRBD2 (6 bases). The germline gives CDR1 SGHRS, CDR2 YFSETQ. CDR3 length: 15 residues. Trimming left V 0 bases short and J 5 bases short, with 12 bases between. CDR3 amino acids: CASSLEGVADNEQFF. CDR3 in DNA: TGCGCCAGCAGCTTGGAAGGGGTAGCGGACAATGAGCAGTTCTTC.

V usage is TRBV6-1 and J usage is TRBJ2-4, with unresolved D. This CDR3 is built from 16 residues. Trimming pared 0 bases from V and 0 bases from J, leaving 9 bases between. Germline CDR1 and CDR2: MNHNS and SASEGT. The CDR3 protein is CASSEALNVAKNIQYF. In DNA, the CDR3 is TGTGCCAGCAGTGAAGCGCTTAACGTAGCCAAAAACATTCAGTACTTC.

V is TRBV5-8 and J is TRBJ1-5; the match to TRBD1 covers 7 bases. V lost 4 bases, J lost 4 bases, and 11 bases stayed unmatched. The CDR3 totals 16 residues. Germline CDR1 is SGHTS and CDR2 is YDEGEE. CDR3 residues: CASSEATGQHNQPQHF. In DNA form, the CDR3 reads TGTGCCAGCAGCGAAGCGACAGGGCAACATAATCAGCCCCAGCATTTT.

The chain links TRBV12-1 to TRBJ2-2. TRBV12-1 is noted as a pseudogene. The CDR3 is 18 amino acids. The CDR3 sequence: CASSFPLVGKGPAGELFF. The CDR3 coding sequence is TGTGCCAGCAGCTTTCCCTTGGTAGGGAAAGGACCGGCCGGGGAGCTGTTTTTT.

The chain recombines TRBV5-1 with TRBJ2-2; D is ambiguous. Germline-derived CDR1 and CDR2 are SGHRS and YFSETQ. V was cut by 2 bases and J by 7 bases, with 9 bases left in between. The CDR3 is 13 amino acids. CDR3 sequence reads: CASSFNSNGELFF. For the CDR3, the DNA is TGCGCCAGCAGCTTCAACTCTAACGGGGAGCTGTTTTTT.

The chain joins TRBV6-5 to TRBJ2-7; 7 bases align to TRBD2. The germline CDR1 and CDR2 sequences are MNHEY and SVGAGI. The junction had 3 bases not matched to a gene; V was cut back by 2 bases and J by 2 bases. The CDR3 is 14 amino acids. For the CDR3, the DNA is TGTGCCAGCAGTTACCAGCTAGCGGCCTACGAGCAGTACTTC. It translates to CASSYQLAAYEQYF.

The chain joins TRBV29-1 to TRBJ2-5; unclear D gene. The V gene's germline CDR1 is SQVTM and CDR2 ANQGSEA. The CDR3 totals 13 residues. Between the trimmed V and J ends, which lost 6 bases and 4 bases, there was a span of 15 bases. In nucleotides, the CDR3 is TGCAGCGTGATGGGTGAACGGCTAGAGACCCAGTACTTC. Amino acids: CSVMGERLETQYF.

The V call is TRBV23-1, the J call TRBJ1-5, with 12 bases lining up with TRBD1. TRBV23-1 is an open reading frame, and its role is uncertain. V shed 3 bases and J 3 bases; nucleotides not matched to a gene: 6. The CDR3 extends over 17 amino acids. CDR3 nucleotide sequence: TGCGCCAGCAGTCAGGGGGACAGGGGGCTCCTCAATCAGCCCCAGCATTTT. Translating gives CASSQGDRGLLNQPQHF.

The chain uses TRBV9 and TRBJ2-7; D is undetermined. The germline V gene has CDR1 SGDLS and CDR2 YYNGEE. The length of the CDR3 is 14 residues. V dropped 4 bases and J dropped 2 bases, with 13 bases sitting between them. The CDR3 sequence is CASSPFGLTYEQYF. CDR3 bases: TGTGCCAGCAGCCCGTTCGGCCTAACCTACGAGCAGTACTTC.

The V call is TRBV10-3, the J call TRBJ1-4, with D perhaps matching TRBD1 (6 bases). Germline values: CDR1 ENHRY, CDR2 SYGVKD. With 6 bases removed from V and 7 bases from J, the gap between germline ends came to 15 bases. This CDR3 spans 14 amino acids. CDR3 loop: CAISPTGIGEKLFF. Here the CDR3 DNA reads TGTGCCATCAGCCCGACAGGAATCGGTGAAAAACTGTTTTTT.

This sequence joins TRBV5-4 and TRBJ1-1, with TRBD1 matching 7 bases. This CDR3 contains 14 residues. Germline V CDR1 and CDR2: SGHNT, YYREEE (reference sequence). After removal of 1 base from V and 4 bases from J, the junction contained 4 bases not matched to a gene. The CDR3 region is CASSLTGATTEAFF. The CDR3 coding sequence is TGTGCCAGCAGCTTGACAGGGGCCACCACTGAAGCTTTCTTT.

The rearrangement joins TRBV19 to TRBJ2-7; 10 nucleotides align to TRBD2. Per germline, CDR1 LNHDA and CDR2 SQIVND (reference sequence). CDR3 length: 16 amino acids. Trimming took 3 bases from V and 0 from J; bases not matched to a gene: 5. The DNA for the CDR3 is TGTGCCAGTAGTATGTCCTCTAGCGGGAGCTCCTACGAGCAGTACTTC. This translates into CASSMSSSGSSYEQYF.

The chain links TRBV6-5 to TRBJ1-2; tentative D call: TRBD1 (6 bases). The germline CDR1 and CDR2 sequences are MNHEY and SVGAGI. This CDR3 is built from 14 residues. V lost 5 bases to trimming and J lost 6 bases, with 16 bases between them. This CDR3 is CASSPSGGAHGYTF. The CDR3 bases are TGTGCCAGCAGTCCATCGGGGGGGGCTCATGGCTACACCTTC.

The J gene is TRBJ2-4, the V gene TRBV6-5, with 8 bases that match TRBD1. J was trimmed by 3 bases and V by 4 bases; bases with no gene match: 8. There are 16 residues in the CDR3. Germline assignment: CDR1 MNHEY and CDR2 SVGAGI. The CDR3 region has the DNA TGTGCCAGCAGTTTAGACGGACAGGGTGGCAAAAACATTCAGTACTTC. Translated: CASSLDGQGGKNIQYF.

The chain carries TRBV2 and TRBJ1-2; no definite D call. CDR1 is SNHLY and CDR2 is FYNNEI in the germline V gene. V was shortened by 7 bases and J by 0 bases, with 12 bases between the two germline ends. This CDR3 is 14 amino acids long. The CDR3 here is CASKGGAPNYGYTF. In DNA, the CDR3 is TGTGCCAGCAAGGGCGGCGCCCCTAACTATGGCTACACCTTC.

The V and J genes are TRBV6-5 and TRBJ2-5, with 9 nucleotides matching TRBD1. This CDR3 spans 12 amino acids. The V gene end was trimmed by 2 bases and the J gene end by 13 bases; junction bases not matched to a gene: 5. Germline V lookup: CDR1 MNHEY, CDR2 SVGAGI. The CDR3 DNA reads as TGTGCCAGCAGTTACGTGGGACAGGGTTGGTACTTC. Translated: CASSYVGQGWYF.

This chain uses TRBV7-2 with TRBJ1-1; D may be TRBD1 (5 bases). The V and J ends lost 2 bases and 1 base respectively, with 11 bases between them. Germline values: CDR1 SGHTA, CDR2 FQGNSA. This CDR3 is 15 amino acids long. The CDR3 DNA reads as TGTGCCAGCAGCTTACAGGGTCGAGGGAACACTGAAGCTTTCTTT. This sequence encodes CASSLQGRGNTEAFF.

The chain has TRBV18 and TRBJ1-5; maybe TRBD1 (5 bases). V was shortened by 1 base and J by 2 bases, with 9 bases between the two germline ends. The germline V gene has CDR1 KGHSH and CDR2 LQKENI. The CDR3 is 15 residues long. The CDR3 nucleotides are TGTGCCAGCTCACCACACCAGGGAGGCAATCAGCCCCAGCATTTT. Protein sequence: CASSPHQGGNQPQHF. Drawing the rest from reference TRBV18 and TRBJ1-5, the complete variable domain is NAGVMQNPRHLVRRRGQEARLRCSPMKGHSHVYWYRQLPEEGLKFMVYLQKENIIDESGMPKERFSAEFPKEGPSILRIQQVVRGDSAAYFCASSPHQGGNQPQHFGDGTRLSIL.

V usage is TRBV12-5 and J usage is TRBJ2-3; D possibly corresponds to TRBD1 (6 bases). The germline CDR1 and CDR2 sequences are LGHNT and FRNRAP. Between the trimmed V and J ends, which lost 0 bases and 2 bases, there was a span of 15 bases. The CDR3 extends over 17 amino acids. The CDR3 loop is CASGLVLTTGTTDTQYF. The CDR3 nucleotides are TGTGCTAGTGGTTTGGTTCTTACGACAGGCACCACAGATACGCAGTATTTT.

The chain links TRBV6-6 to TRBJ2-5, with D unclear. V was pared by 2 bases and J by 2 bases, with 6 bases between. The CDR3 covers 13 residues. CDR1 is MNHNY, CDR2 SVGAGI, per germline (reference sequence). Here the CDR3 reads CASSYGRQETQYF. CDR3 bases: TGTGCCAGCAGTTACGGCAGACAAGAGACCCAGTACTTC.

This chain joins TRBV6-5 and TRBJ2-7; D is uncertain. The ends were cut back, 0 bases at V and 1 base at J, with 10 bases in the middle. The CDR3 is 15 amino acids. From germline, CDR1 is MNHEY and CDR2 SVGAGI. DNA of the CDR3: TGTGCCAGCAGTTACTCGATTTCTACGTCCTACGAGCAGTACTTC. Protein: CASSYSISTSYEQYF.

CDR3 nucleotides: TGTGCCAGCAGTTCCCCGCAGGGGGCCAACGAGCAGTACTTC. It yields the protein CASSSPQGANEQYF. The J gene is TRBJ2-7, the V gene TRBV6-5, with TRBD1 matching 8 bases. Trimming at V came to 4 bases and at J to 5 bases, leaving 7 bases not matched to a gene. The CDR3 is made up of 14 amino acids. The germline gives CDR1 MNHEY, CDR2 SVGAGI.

The V gene is TRBV30, the J gene TRBJ2-3; TRBD2 matches at 8 bases. This CDR3 contains 15 residues. V shed 0 bases, J shed 1 base, and the junction held 3 bases outside the gene matches. Germline V CDR1 and CDR2: GTSNPN, SVGIG (reference sequence). Written as DNA, the CDR3 is TGTGCCTGGAGTGTTATTAGCGGGGGCACAGATACGCAGTATTTT. Protein: CAWSVISGGTDTQYF.

This chain connects TRBV5-1 to TRBJ1-2, with D hard to call. This CDR3 comprises 14 residues. Looked up from germline, CDR1 is SGHRS and CDR2 is YFSETQ. With 4 bases removed from V and 2 bases from J, the gap between germline ends came to 12 bases. The CDR3: CASSPDLANYGYTF. CDR3 DNA sequence: TGCGCCAGCAGCCCCGATTTGGCGAACTATGGCTACACCTTC.